These 31 T cell receptor beta chains came from one sample sequenced in a study of identical twins. TCRdb redid the calling of the 5' RACE reads with MiXCR, one entry per CDR3 protein. The sample includes some 900,000 distinct CDR3 sequences, 9% to 15% of them seen just once. A further study also used this sample, focusing on yellow fever vaccine responses in identical twins.

Sequencing input: PBMCs. The receptors stem from a woman aged 18-30 years in good health.

This clonotype was observed a few times. CDR3 amino acids: CASRQGQDGELFF. CDR3 nucleotides: TGCGCCAGCAGGCAGGGGCAGGACGGGGAGCTGTTTTTT. This rearrangement joins TRBV5-1 to TRBJ2-2, with D perhaps matching TRBD1 (6 bases). The V and J ends lost 5 bases and 7 bases respectively, with 12 bases between them. The CDR3 runs 13 residues. Germline CDR1 and CDR2: SGHRS and YFSETQ.

This chain uses TRBV3-1 with TRBJ2-2; D is ambiguous. The CDR3 has 17 residues. Trimming shortened V by 1 base and J by 3 bases, and 15 bases separated the two germline ends. Germline V gives CDR1 LGHDT, CDR2 YNNKEL (reference sequence). The CDR3 reads CASSQGATRTYTGELFF. The CDR3 region has the DNA TGTGCCAGCAGCCAAGGAGCGACTCGGACGTACACCGGGGAGCTGTTTTTT.

The rearrangement links TRBV12-3 or TRBV12-4 to TRBJ2-1; TRBD1 aligns across 7 bases. CDR3 length equals 17 residues. V dropped 7 bases and J dropped 4; count of bases not matched to a gene: 16. The CDR3 region is CASTPTTGDSQYNEQFF. The CDR3 DNA follows: TGTGCCAGCACCCCGACGACCGGGGACAGCCAATACAATGAGCAGTTCTTC.

V is TRBV11-2 and J is TRBJ2-5; a weak D match, TRBD1 (5 bases). The V and J ends lost 1 base and 3 bases respectively, with 9 bases between them. From germline, CDR1 is SGHAT and CDR2 FQNNGV. CDR3 size: 14 residues. In DNA, the CDR3 is TGTGCCAGCAGCTTAGGGGGCGGTGAAGAGACCCAGTACTTC. Its protein is CASSLGGGEETQYF.

A few counts support this clonotype. The rearrangement joins TRBV20-1 to TRBJ2-7; 11 bases match TRBD1. CDR3 length equals 15 residues. Germline V gene data show CDR1 as DFQATT and CDR2 as SNEGSKA (reference sequence). Trimming removed 3 bases from V and 4 bases from J; junction bases left unmatched: 8. The CDR3: CSASLLDRGLYEQYF. The CDR3 nucleotides read TGCAGTGCTAGCCTCTTGGACAGGGGGCTATACGAGCAGTACTTC.

V usage is TRBV7-9 and J usage is TRBJ2-1; 9 bases align to TRBD2. The CDR3 runs 14 residues. The V gene's germline CDR1 is SEHNR and CDR2 FQNEAQ (reference sequence). Trimming removed 5 bases from V and 7 bases from J; junction bases left unmatched: 6. The CDR3 protein is CASSPGGGVNEQFF. The CDR3 DNA follows: TGTGCCAGCAGCCCCGGCGGGGGGGTGAATGAGCAGTTCTTC.

The table lists this clonotype with many counts. The gene calls are TRBV29-1 and TRBJ2-1; D gene unclear. The CDR3 loop spans 11 amino acids. Trimming shortened V by 3 bases and J by 6 bases, and 6 bases separated the two germline ends. Germline V CDR1 and CDR2: SQVTM, ANQGSEA. In nucleotides, the CDR3 is TGCAGCGTTGACATTTTCAATGAGCAGTTCTTC. Translating it yields CSVDIFNEQFF.

The V gene is TRBV7-3, the J gene TRBJ2-5; no reliable D call. Germline V gene data show CDR1 as SGHTA and CDR2 as FQGTGA. There are 10 residues in the CDR3. V was pared by 5 bases and J by 7 bases, with 5 bases between. The CDR3 region is CASSRMTQYF. CDR3 bases: TGTGCCAGCAGCCGGATGACCCAGTACTTC.

This clonotype turned up a few times. The chain joins TRBV15 to TRBJ1-1; no reliable D call. The CDR3 is 14 amino acids. Trimming took 1 base from V and 0 from J, leaving 6 bases between them. Per germline, CDR1 LNHNV and CDR2 YYDKDF (reference sequence). The CDR3 bases are TGTGCCACCAGCAGAGTGACATTGAACACTGAAGCTTTCTTT. As protein: CATSRVTLNTEAFF.

Details on this clonotype: A read error may produce the germline difference seen at one junction end. V and J are TRBV12-3 or TRBV12-4 and TRBJ2-6; 7 nucleotides match TRBD1. CDR3 length: 18 residues. CDR3 sequence: CACSSNRGRISGANVLTF. DNA of the CDR3: TGTGCCTGCAGTTCAAACAGGGGCCGAATCTCTGGGGCCAACGTCCTGACTTTC.

This clonotype has more than one count but fewer than ten. The chain joins TRBV15 to TRBJ1-6; no reliable D call. The V end was cut by 0 bases, the J end by 10 bases, with 7 bases between. Germline V gene sequence: CDR1 LNHNV, CDR2 YYDKDF (reference sequence). This CDR3 contains 13 residues. Here the CDR3 reads CATSRDLESPLHF. The CDR3 DNA sequence: TGTGCCACCAGCAGAGATCTCGAATCACCCCTCCACTTT.

This clonotype was observed a handful of times. V is TRBV12-3 or TRBV12-4 and J is TRBJ2-7; D is perhaps TRBD1 or TRBD2 (5 bases each). Trimming cost V 5 bases and J 3 bases, with 20 bases left between them. This CDR3 is 16 amino acids long. CDR3 residues: CASSPEGWTRSYEQYF. The CDR3 nucleotides are TGTGCCAGCAGTCCAGAGGGGTGGACTCGCAGCTACGAGCAGTACTTC.

This clonotype appeared a few times. The genes are TRBV7-9 and TRBJ1-6; 9 bases are shared with TRBD1. CDR3 length: 16 residues. The germline gives CDR1 SEHNR, CDR2 FQNEAQ (reference sequence). After removal of 0 bases from V and 10 bases from J, the junction contained 7 bases not matched to a gene. The CDR3 loop reads CASSLADRGIWSPLHF. The CDR3 DNA sequence: TGTGCCAGCAGCTTAGCGGACAGGGGAATCTGGTCACCCCTCCACTTT.

This clonotype was observed many times. J is TRBJ2-4 and V is TRBV28, with 7 positions matching TRBD1. Trimming took 7 bases from V and 4 from J; bases not matched to a gene: 10. CDR1 is MDHEN, CDR2 SYDVKM, per germline. The CDR3 is 15 residues long. The CDR3 DNA reads as TGTGCCAGCAATGGACAGGATCTATCGAAAAACATTCAGTACTTC. The encoded protein is CASNGQDLSKNIQYF.

The V call is TRBV2, the J call TRBJ2-7; D gene ambiguous. The CDR3 runs to 11 residues. V was cut by 5 bases and J by 2 bases, with 4 bases left in between. Germline V gene data show CDR1 as SNHLY and CDR2 as FYNNEI. The CDR3 bases are TGTGCCAGCAGTCGACCCTACGAGCAGTACGTC. Its protein product is CASSRPYEQYV.

The genes are TRBV3-1 and TRBJ2-7; no firm D call. CDR1 LGHDT and CDR2 YNNKEL come from the germline V gene (reference sequence). Trimming removed 0 bases at V and 2 bases at J, with 5 bases between. This CDR3 spans 13 amino acids. This CDR3 is CASSQDFPYEQYF. CDR3 coding DNA: TGTGCCAGCAGCCAAGATTTCCCCTACGAGCAGTACTTC.

At least ten counts were recorded for this clonotype. The rearrangement links TRBV28 to TRBJ2-5; D possibly uses TRBD1 or TRBD2 (6 bases each). Trimming removed 6 bases at V and 2 bases at J, with 10 bases between. Germline values: CDR1 MDHEN, CDR2 SYDVKM. There are 13 residues in the CDR3. This CDR3 reads CASRTGTQETQYF. The CDR3 DNA reads TGTGCCAGCAGAACAGGGACTCAAGAGACCCAGTACTTC.

V usage is TRBV10-2 and J usage is TRBJ2-3, with a possible D match to TRBD1 (6 bases). V lost 4 bases, J lost 4 bases, and 15 bases lay in between. Germline CDR1 and CDR2: WSHSY and SAAADI. This CDR3 has 15 residues. CDR3 protein: CASSGPDSEADTQYF. CDR3 DNA sequence: TGCGCCAGCAGTGGACCGGACAGCGAAGCAGATACGCAGTATTTT.

In its sample, this clonotype was seen many times. The chain employs TRBV29-1 and TRBJ1-1; D not certain. The V and J ends lost 4 bases and 2 bases respectively, with 8 bases between them. The CDR3 covers 12 residues. Germline V gene sequence: CDR1 SQVTM, CDR2 ANQGSEA. DNA for the CDR3: TGCAGCGTTGGAGTGGCAAACACTGAAGCTTTCTTT. Amino acid sequence: CSVGVANTEAFF.

This clonotype has just a few counts. The V gene is TRBV19, the J gene TRBJ1-1, with TRBD1 identical over 7 bases. CDR1 is LNHDA, CDR2 SQIVND, per germline (reference sequence). This CDR3 is built from 13 residues. Unmatched junction bases numbered 7, after V lost 10 bases and J lost 2 bases. The CDR3 protein is CATSDRENTEAFF. CDR3 in DNA: TGTGCCACCTCAGACAGGGAAAACACTGAAGCTTTCTTT.

This clonotype was detected only a few times. This chain links TRBV12-3 or TRBV12-4 with TRBJ2-5; D tentatively fits TRBD1 or TRBD2 (5 bases each). The CDR3 runs to 16 residues. Between the trimmed V and J ends, which lost 8 bases and 5 bases, there was a span of 24 bases. The CDR3 protein is CASRKQQRGPNETQYF. In DNA, the CDR3 is TGTGCCAGCCGAAAACAGCAGAGGGGACCAAACGAGACCCAGTACTTC.

The J gene is TRBJ2-1, the V gene TRBV2; D not resolved. Germline V CDR1 and CDR2: SNHLY, FYNNEI. The length of the CDR3 is 13 residues. The V and J ends lost 10 bases and 9 bases respectively, with 19 bases between them. The CDR3, as DNA: TGTGCCACCCACGCTCGTTCATATGTTGAGCAGTTCTTC. Amino acid sequence: CATHARSYVEQFF.

This clonotype turned up a few times. This chain connects TRBV12-3 or TRBV12-4 to TRBJ2-3, with D unclear. The CDR3 spans 16 residues. Between the trimmed V and J ends, which lost 1 base and 0 bases, there was a span of 11 bases. CDR3 residues: CASSLGQSTSTDTQYF. Written as DNA, the CDR3 is TGTGCCAGCAGTTTAGGGCAGAGCACTAGCACAGATACGCAGTATTTT.

This clonotype has only a few counts. The gene calls are TRBV20-1 and TRBJ1-5; 8 positions match TRBD1. Germline assignment: CDR1 DFQATT and CDR2 SNEGSKA (reference sequence). The CDR3 is 15 residues long. The V segment lost 2 bases and the J segment 6 bases; nucleotides outside the gene matches: 9. CDR3 amino acids: CSARRFTGGFQPQHF. The CDR3 DNA is TGCAGTGCTAGACGTTTTACAGGGGGGTTTCAGCCCCAGCATTTT.

The chain carries TRBV14 and TRBJ2-1; D unclear. Per the germline V gene, CDR1 is SGHDN and CDR2 is FVKESK. The ends were cut back, 1 base at V and 9 bases at J, with 7 bases in the middle. This CDR3 spans 12 amino acids. The CDR3 sequence: CASSQARIEQFF. Here the CDR3 DNA reads TGTGCCAGCAGCCAAGCGAGGATTGAGCAGTTCTTC.

This clonotype was counted only a few times. The gene calls are TRBV11-2 and TRBJ1-5, with a weak D call TRBD1 (6 bases). Deletions cut 5 bases from V and 3 bases from J, with 11 bases between. In germline, CDR1 is SGHAT, CDR2 FQNNGV. The CDR3 is 14 residues long. The CDR3 DNA sequence: TGTGCCAGCAGCCCCGGACAGTACAATCAGCCCCAGCATTTT. This gives the protein CASSPGQYNQPQHF.

This clonotype was picked up a small number of times. The CDR3 nucleotides are TGTGCCAGCTCCGGTGGGTTCGAAAAACTGTTTTTT. The encoded protein is CASSGGFEKLFF. The chain recombines TRBV6-5 with TRBJ1-4, with no clear D. Germline CDR1 is MNHEY and CDR2 is SVGAGI. This CDR3 has 12 amino acids. Trimming removed 8 bases from V and 8 bases from J, with 12 bases in between.

This rearrangement joins TRBV12-3 or TRBV12-4 to TRBJ2-2, with a tentative D call TRBD2 (7 bases). Deletions cut 4 bases from V and 7 bases from J, with 16 bases between. The CDR3 has 15 residues. This CDR3 reads CASSSLGGPVGELFF. The CDR3 DNA sequence: TGTGCCAGCAGTTCCCTCGGGGGGCCAGTCGGGGAGCTGTTTTTT.

This chain joins TRBV29-1 and TRBJ2-5; TRBD2 agrees at 7 bases. The V and J ends lost 5 bases and 7 bases, in that order; junction bases with no gene match: 19. The CDR3 contains 16 residues. Germline CDR1 reads SQVTM; CDR2 reads ANQGSEA. In DNA form, the CDR3 reads TGCAGCGTTATGGGACTATCGGGAGCTTGGTATGGGACCCAGTACTTC. Protein sequence: CSVMGLSGAWYGTQYF.

This clonotype was observed a handful of times. V and J are TRBV12-3 or TRBV12-4 and TRBJ2-3; D is perhaps TRBD1 (6 bases). The ends were cut back, 3 bases at V and 8 bases at J, with 18 bases in the middle. The CDR3 has 15 residues. The CDR3 loop reads CASSFVGTRWGTQYF. In DNA, the CDR3 is TGTGCCAGCAGTTTTGTAGGGACACGTTGGGGTACGCAGTATTTT.

This clonotype appeared a few times. The chain couples TRBV12-5 to TRBJ1-5; maybe TRBD1 (5 bases). CDR3 length: 13 amino acids. The V and J ends lost 6 bases and 5 bases respectively, with 11 bases between them. Germline V gene data show CDR1 as LGHNT and CDR2 as FRNRAP. The CDR3 loop is CASGWSGHQPQHF. CDR3 in DNA: TGTGCTAGTGGCTGGTCGGGGCATCAGCCCCAGCATTTT.